A selection of T cell receptor beta chains follows, all from one sample in a study of T cells in localized non-small cell lung cancer. The table came from immunoSEQ multiplex PCR; TCRdb's copy has only in-frame clones and leaves some out. The sample holds roughly 25,000 clones, less than 95% seen once. The sequences come from peripheral blood, collected before any cancer treatment. These receptors originate from a woman aged 40-69 years with stage I lung adenocarcinoma. Both conserved end residues are part of each CDR3. Fields, in order: V gene, CDR3 length, J gene, clone size, CDR3 protein. For some rows the clone size is stated as once, few or many, or as a class when expanded; others skip it.

v_call: TRBV29-1; cdr3_length: 17; j_call: TRBJ2-6; clone_size: .; cdr3_aa: CSVAYGGPYSGANVLTF
v_call: TRBV27; cdr3_length: 15; j_call: TRBJ1-1; clone_size: .; cdr3_aa: CASSPEGRMNTEAFF
v_call: TRBV19; cdr3_length: 14; j_call: TRBJ2-3; clone_size: .; cdr3_aa: CATKQRGSTDTQYF
v_call: TRBV2; cdr3_length: 16; j_call: TRBJ1-2; clone_size: once; cdr3_aa: CASSNRAATSRYGYTF
v_call: TRBV7-9; cdr3_length: 15; j_call: TRBJ1-1; clone_size: once; cdr3_aa: CASSLEVSRNTEAFF
v_call: TRBV19; cdr3_length: 13; j_call: TRBJ1-6; clone_size: .; cdr3_aa: CASTPGRNSPLHF
v_call: TRBV18; cdr3_length: 15; j_call: TRBJ2-3; clone_size: .; cdr3_aa: CASSRAGVSTDTQYF
v_call: TRBV4-2; cdr3_length: 17; j_call: TRBJ2-1; clone_size: .; cdr3_aa: CASSQVGSGGPYNEQFF
v_call: TRBV7-2; cdr3_length: 14; j_call: TRBJ2-1; clone_size: .; cdr3_aa: CASSTQTSLNEQFF
v_call: TRBV7-8; cdr3_length: 15; j_call: TRBJ2-1; clone_size: .; cdr3_aa: CASSLLAGEGGEQFF
v_call: TRBV5-1; cdr3_length: 16; j_call: TRBJ2-3; clone_size: .; cdr3_aa: CASSADRGLWVDTQYF
v_call: TRBV10-3; cdr3_length: 14; j_call: TRBJ1-6; clone_size: .; cdr3_aa: CAISVLQSNSPLHF
v_call: TRBV11-2; cdr3_length: 13; j_call: TRBJ2-2; clone_size: .; cdr3_aa: CASSRDLSGELFF
v_call: TRBV28; cdr3_length: 16; j_call: TRBJ2-5; clone_size: .; cdr3_aa: CASSPADREAQETQYF
v_call: TRBV5-1; cdr3_length: 14; j_call: TRBJ1-1; clone_size: .; cdr3_aa: CASSMDSMNTEAFF
v_call: TRBV27; cdr3_length: 14; j_call: TRBJ1-4; clone_size: .; cdr3_aa: CASSTRGGREKLFF
v_call: TRBV19; cdr3_length: 15; j_call: TRBJ2-1; clone_size: .; cdr3_aa: CASSITTGGYNEQFF
v_call: TRBV5-1; cdr3_length: 14; j_call: TRBJ1-2; clone_size: .; cdr3_aa: CASFPDQGDYGYTF
v_call: TRBV19; cdr3_length: 13; j_call: TRBJ1-1; clone_size: .; cdr3_aa: CASNQGAYTEAFF
v_call: TRBV29-1; cdr3_length: 13; j_call: TRBJ1-4; clone_size: once; cdr3_aa: CSASGTLGEKLFF
v_call: TRBV7-8; cdr3_length: 14; j_call: TRBJ1-1; clone_size: .; cdr3_aa: CASSFRQGNTEAFF
v_call: TRBV10-3; cdr3_length: 15; j_call: TRBJ1-3; clone_size: .; cdr3_aa: CAISEFRGSGNTIYF
v_call: TRBV6-1; cdr3_length: 13; j_call: TRBJ2-1; clone_size: .; cdr3_aa: CASSEAEVPTQFF
v_call: TRBV4-2; cdr3_length: 15; j_call: TRBJ2-1; clone_size: .; cdr3_aa: CASSQEVRRIDEQFF
v_call: TRBV27; cdr3_length: 14; j_call: TRBJ1-6; clone_size: once; cdr3_aa: CASRISSYNSPLHF
v_call: TRBV7-9; cdr3_length: 14; j_call: TRBJ2-1; clone_size: .; cdr3_aa: CASSLEGRGNEQFF
v_call: TRBV2; cdr3_length: 15; j_call: TRBJ2-1; clone_size: .; cdr3_aa: CASSVSRGLNNEQFF
v_call: TRBV7-9; cdr3_length: 18; j_call: TRBJ1-4; clone_size: once; cdr3_aa: CASSPAPGTGVTNEKLFF
v_call: TRBV7-9; cdr3_length: 13; j_call: TRBJ1-6; clone_size: .; cdr3_aa: CASSDDISSPLHF
v_call: TRBV12-5; cdr3_length: 14; j_call: TRBJ2-7; clone_size: .; cdr3_aa: CASAPPPPSYEQYF
v_call: TRBV5-1; cdr3_length: 14; j_call: TRBJ2-5; clone_size: once; cdr3_aa: CASSSLDSQETQYF
v_call: TRBV7-2; cdr3_length: 17; j_call: TRBJ1-2; clone_size: .; cdr3_aa: CASSSYWGTGSNYGYTF
v_call: TRBV7-9; cdr3_length: 15; j_call: TRBJ2-7; clone_size: once; cdr3_aa: CASSFFGQGAREQYF
v_call: TRBV7-8; cdr3_length: 15; j_call: TRBJ2-7; clone_size: .; cdr3_aa: CASRPREGGTYEQYF
v_call: TRBV4-3; cdr3_length: 15; j_call: TRBJ1-2; clone_size: few; cdr3_aa: CASSQEGTGPKGYTF
v_call: TRBV28; cdr3_length: 14; j_call: TRBJ2-7; clone_size: .; cdr3_aa: CASSFSQGAYEQYF
v_call: TRBV6-1; cdr3_length: 13; j_call: TRBJ2-5; clone_size: .; cdr3_aa: CASSPGTRETQYF
v_call: TRBV10-3; cdr3_length: 16; j_call: TRBJ2-1; clone_size: .; cdr3_aa: CAISSGGLTSYNEQFF
v_call: TRBV9; cdr3_length: 13; j_call: TRBJ2-5; clone_size: .; cdr3_aa: CASSVSCQETQYF
v_call: TRBV18; cdr3_length: 21; j_call: TRBJ2-1; clone_size: .; cdr3_aa: CASSNDGTGTGVSVLRVEQFF
v_call: TRBV6-1; cdr3_length: 15; j_call: TRBJ2-7; clone_size: few; cdr3_aa: CASSDPHGPSYEQYF
v_call: TRBV19; cdr3_length: 15; j_call: TRBJ1-5; clone_size: once; cdr3_aa: CASSSQNGLGQPQHF
v_call: TRBV7-8; cdr3_length: 12; j_call: TRBJ2-1; clone_size: .; cdr3_aa: CASSPLVNEQFF
v_call: TRBV7-2; cdr3_length: 16; j_call: TRBJ1-1; clone_size: .; cdr3_aa: CASSSQTGAPLGEAFF
v_call: TRBV6-5; cdr3_length: 14; j_call: TRBJ2-5; clone_size: .; cdr3_aa: CASKFNRGQETQYF
v_call: TRBV27; cdr3_length: 13; j_call: TRBJ1-1; clone_size: .; cdr3_aa: CASSSDRDTEAFF
v_call: TRBV6-4; cdr3_length: 14; j_call: TRBJ2-3; clone_size: .; cdr3_aa: CASSDIGVGDTQYF
v_call: TRBV7-6; cdr3_length: 14; j_call: TRBJ2-5; clone_size: .; cdr3_aa: CASSLTGGGETQYF